The 30 T cell receptor beta chains below come from one sample, sequenced in a study of T cell responses to AZD1222 COVID-19 vaccine (dated by TCRdb to the early 2020s). Library creation used the immunoSEQ multiplex PCR assay. The table was pulled from immuneACCESS by TCRdb, which kept in-frame rearrangements only. Such tables lose some clones; where checked, under half of the loss comes from unresolved V genes, and the rest has no known cause. Within this sample are about 130,000 clones, with nearly 90% of them counted one time only. Roughly 8.9% of the sample is taken by the ten largest. According to the study, the label for this sample's time point signals: about 28 days (+/-7) after the second vaccine dose. The sample was peripheral blood, taken 28 days after the second AZD1222 dose. These receptors all stem from an adult who received the AZD1222 COVID-19 vaccine.

The rearrangement joins TRBV3-1 (or the pseudogene TRBV3-2) to TRBJ1-4; D is uncertain. CDR3 length: 13 residues. The germline V gene has CDR1 LGHDT and CDR2 YNNKEL (reference sequence). V lost 7 bases, J lost 6 bases, and 12 bases lay in between. Written as DNA, the CDR3 is TGTGCCAGCACAATGGCCACGCATGAAAAACTGTTTTTT. This encodes CASTMATHEKLFF.

The rearrangement uses TRBV2 and TRBJ2-7; D is unclear. Trimming stripped 4 bases from V and 2 bases from J, with 12 bases between. CDR3 length: 14 residues. Germline CDR1 and CDR2: SNHLY and FYNNEI. CDR3 DNA sequence: TGTGCCAGCAGTGGCCCTTGGGTAGCCTACGAGCAGTACTTC. Protein product: CASSGPWVAYEQYF.

The rearrangement joins TRBV2 to TRBJ1-1, with 8 nucleotides matching TRBD1. The junction had 3 bases not matched to a gene; V was cut back by 8 bases and J by 4 bases. This CDR3 region has 12 residues. The V gene's germline CDR1 is SNHLY and CDR2 FYNNEI. In DNA form, the CDR3 reads TGTGCCAGCCATGACAGGGGCACTGAAGCTTTCTTT. Protein: CASHDRGTEAFF.

This chain uses TRBV4-3 with TRBJ1-6, with no clear D. V lost 2 bases and J 9 bases, leaving 26 bases between the germline ends. The CDR3 has 19 residues. Germline CDR1 reads LGHNA; CDR2 reads YSLEER. The CDR3 DNA reads as TGCGCCAGCAGCCAAAGGTACTGGGTTTCAAGCCTAGAATTTTCACCCCTCCACTTT. As protein: CASSQRYWVSSLEFSPLHF.

This sequence joins TRBV4-2 and TRBJ2-7; D is possibly TRBD1 (6 bases). Per the germline V gene, CDR1 is LGHNA and CDR2 is YNFKEQ. The CDR3 covers 13 residues. The V and J ends lost 3 bases and 4 bases respectively, with 10 bases between them. CDR3 nucleotides: TGTGCCAGCAGCCAGCAACAGGGTTACGAGCAGTACTTC. Amino acid sequence: CASSQQQGYEQYF.

This chain uses TRBV12-5 with TRBJ2-5, with 8 positions matching TRBD1. Germline V gives CDR1 LGHNT, CDR2 FRNRAP. The CDR3 contains 14 residues. Losses at the gene ends were 7 bases for V and 6 bases for J; bases not matched to a gene: 10. The CDR3 coding sequence is TGTGCTAGTGCCTACGACCAGGGGGCCAAGACCCAGTACTTC. This codes for CASAYDQGAKTQYF.

The chain employs TRBV3-1 (or the pseudogene TRBV3-2) and TRBJ2-2; TRBD2 is a possible D gene (6 bases). The V end lost 7 bases, the J end lost 2 bases, and 11 bases lay between the germline ends. This CDR3 region has 14 residues. CDR1 is LGHDT and CDR2 is YNNKEL in the germline V gene (reference sequence). This CDR3 reads CASTLGGNTGELFF. CDR3 bases: TGTGCCAGCACACTCGGGGGAAACACCGGGGAGCTGTTTTTT.

This clone was seen just once. This rearrangement joins TRBV21-1 to TRBJ1-1. TRBV21-1 is assigned pseudogene status. The CDR3 is made up of 14 amino acids. The CDR3 DNA is TGTGCCAGCAGCAGAGAGGGCTGGAAGACTGAAGCTTTCTTT. It is translated as CASSREGWKTEAFF.

The rearrangement uses TRBV19 and TRBJ2-2, with D perhaps matching TRBD1 (6 bases). This CDR3 contains 14 residues. Trimming took off 4 bases at V and 5 bases at J, with 11 bases between the two ends. Germline V CDR1 and CDR2: LNHDA, SQIVND (reference sequence). The CDR3 here is CASSKQGLTGELFF. In nucleotides, the CDR3 is TGTGCCAGTAGTAAGCAGGGGTTGACCGGGGAGCTGTTTTTT.

The gene calls are TRBV30 and TRBJ1-3, with 7 bases fitting TRBD1. Trimming cost V 2 bases and J 8 bases; bases outside gene matches: 6. Germline-derived CDR1 and CDR2 are GTSNPN and SVGIG (reference sequence). This CDR3 has 13 amino acids. CDR3 protein: CAWSSGQVDTIYF. CDR3 DNA sequence: TGTGCCTGGAGTTCCGGACAGGTAGACACCATATATTTT.

The V call is TRBV27, the J call TRBJ2-5; a weak D match, TRBD1 (6 bases). The CDR3 is made up of 14 amino acids. V shed 7 bases and J shed 7 bases, with 19 bases lying between them. Germline V CDR1 and CDR2: MNHEY, SMNVEV (reference sequence). CDR3 amino acids: CASMQTSGVRTQYF. CDR3 in DNA: TGTGCCAGCATGCAAACCTCAGGGGTGAGGACCCAGTACTTC.

The chain uses TRBV20-1 and TRBJ2-4, with D unresolved. Germline values: CDR1 DFQATT, CDR2 SNEGSKA (reference sequence). The CDR3 is made up of 11 amino acids. V gave up 4 bases and J gave up 5 bases, with 6 bases separating them. CDR3 nucleotides: TGCAGTGCTACACGAGAAAACATTCAGTACTTC. Protein product: CSATRENIQYF.

This clone has a single count. The V gene is TRBV19, the J gene TRBJ1-2, with 7 bases matching TRBD1. Unmatched junction bases numbered 10, after V lost 7 bases and J lost 2 bases. Germline V gene lookup returns CDR1 LNHDA and CDR2 SQIVND (reference sequence). This CDR3 is built from 15 residues. In nucleotides, the CDR3 is TGTGCCAGTAACGATAACAGGGGCTGGAACTATGGCTACACCTTC. It yields the protein CASNDNRGWNYGYTF.

This clone has just one count. The CDR3 DNA sequence: TGTGCCAGCTCACCGGACAGGGGGCGGAATGGCTACACCTTC. This codes for CASSPDRGRNGYTF. The chain carries TRBV18 and TRBJ1-2, with TRBD1 matching over 11 bases. Trimming at V came to 3 bases and at J to 6 bases, leaving 3 bases not matched to a gene. CDR1 and CDR2 (germline): KGHSH, LQKENI. The CDR3 sequence is 14 residues long.

About this clone: The identical CDR3 is also encoded by other nucleotide sequences in the sample. This chain links TRBV20-1 with TRBJ2-7, with D hard to call. The V gene lost 3 bases and the J gene lost 5 bases, with 8 bases spanning the gap. Germline CDR1 and CDR2: DFQATT and SNEGSKA (reference sequence). The CDR3 has 11 residues. This chain's CDR3 is CSASSGHEQYF. The CDR3 DNA sequence: TGCAGTGCTAGTTCGGGCCACGAGCAGTACTTC.

This chain connects TRBV27 to TRBJ1-1; D is undetermined. Trimming left V 6 bases short and J 4 bases short, with 12 bases between. The CDR3 runs 13 residues. Germline lookup yields CDR1 MNHEY and CDR2 SMNVEV (reference sequence). CDR3 DNA sequence: TGTGCCAGCAGAGACCGGCCTAGCACTGAAGCTTTCTTT. This encodes CASRDRPSTEAFF.

V and J are TRBV27 and TRBJ1-5; 10 positions agree with TRBD1. CDR1 is MNHEY, CDR2 SMNVEV, per germline (reference sequence). The V and J ends lost 5 bases and 0 bases, in that order; junction bases with no gene match: 4. The CDR3 is 16 amino acids. The CDR3: CASSPGQGSSNQPQHF. The CDR3 bases are TGTGCCAGCAGTCCGGGACAGGGGAGTAGCAATCAGCCCCAGCATTTT.

This clone was counted once. The rearrangement uses TRBV28 and TRBJ1-6; tentative D call: TRBD1 (6 bases). The CDR3 covers 17 residues. V dropped 2 bases and J dropped 7 bases, with 18 bases sitting between them. Germline CDR1 and CDR2: MDHEN and SYDVKM. In nucleotides, the CDR3 is TGTGCCAGCAGTTTAGGGTCGGCAGGGGCTATGAATTCACCCCTCCACTTT. Protein product: CASSLGSAGAMNSPLHF.

The rearrangement uses TRBV7-6 and TRBJ1-1; D remains unclear. The CDR3 is 14 amino acids. Germline CDR1 is SGHVS and CDR2 is FNYEAQ. Trimming shortened V by 2 bases and J by 5 bases, and 12 bases separated the two germline ends. The CDR3 sequence: CASSLFLGGTEAFF. As DNA, the CDR3 is TGTGCCAGCAGCTTATTTCTAGGCGGGACTGAAGCTTTCTTT.

The CDR3 DNA reads TGTGCCAGTAGTAGGGAGGGGGCAAACACCGGGGAGCTGTTTTTT. This translates into CASSREGANTGELFF. This chain uses TRBV19 with TRBJ2-2; D is perhaps TRBD1 or TRBD2 (7 bases each). Germline assignment: CDR1 LNHDA and CDR2 SQIVND (reference sequence). Trimming stripped 4 bases from V and 2 bases from J, with 11 bases between. The CDR3 contains 15 residues. The whole variable domain, remainder taken from reference TRBV19 and TRBJ2-2, is DGGITQSPKYLFRKEGQNVTLSCEQNLNHDAMYWYRQDPGQGLRLIYYSQIVNDFQKGDIAEGYSVSREKKESFPLTVTSAQKNPTAFYLCASSREGANTGELFFGEGSRLTVL.

This clone occurred once. The chain employs TRBV27 and TRBJ2-5, with a tentative D call TRBD1 (7 bases). Trimming removed 1 base at V and 4 bases at J, with 10 bases between. Germline CDR1 MNHEY, CDR2 SMNVEV (reference sequence). The length of the CDR3 is 14 residues. The CDR3 DNA reads as TGTGCCAGCAGTTTATTTCAGGGGGGAGAGACCCAGTACTTC. Its translation is CASSLFQGGETQYF.

Here the CDR3 DNA reads TGTGCCATCAGTGAGTCGGCTAGCGGGGGGCCTAACAATGAGCAGTTCTTC. This translates into CAISESASGGPNNEQFF. V is TRBV10-3 and J is TRBJ2-1; 11 positions agree with TRBD2. CDR3 size: 17 residues. Trimming took 0 bases from V and 5 from J; bases not matched to a gene: 6. Looked up from germline, CDR1 is ENHRY and CDR2 is SYGVKD.

V gene TRBV2 combines with J gene TRBJ2-7; perhaps D is TRBD1 or TRBD2 (5 bases each). The germline CDR1 and CDR2 sequences are SNHLY and FYNNEI. Trimming stripped 7 bases from V and 0 bases from J, with 10 bases between. The CDR3 contains 13 residues. This CDR3 reads CASTRDGSYEQYF. CDR3 DNA sequence: TGTGCCAGCACCCGGGACGGCTCCTACGAGCAGTACTTC.

This clone was picked up a small number of times. V and J are TRBV3-1 (or the pseudogene TRBV3-2) and TRBJ1-6; 7 bases match TRBD1. The length of the CDR3 is 15 residues. Germline CDR1 and CDR2: LGHDT and YNNKEL (reference sequence). V was pared by 4 bases and J by 6 bases, with 6 bases of the junction left unmatched. CDR3 amino acids: CASSRYTGVNSPLHF. DNA for the CDR3: TGTGCCAGCAGCCGTTATACAGGGGTTAATTCACCCCTCCACTTT.

Written as DNA, the CDR3 is TGTGCCAGCAGTCTCCGGGACAGGGACAACGAGCAGTACTTC. Its translation is CASSLRDRDNEQYF. The chain carries TRBV6-5 and TRBJ2-7, with 9 bases identical to TRBD1. CDR1 and CDR2 (germline): MNHEY, SVGAGI. With 5 bases clipped from V and 5 bases from J, the junction kept 7 bases outside the gene matches. CDR3 length: 14 residues.

This chain joins TRBV4-1 and TRBJ2-7; 9 positions agree with TRBD1. Germline trimming cut 0 bases from V and 2 bases from J; bases unmatched to any gene: 8. Germline CDR1 reads MGHRA; CDR2 reads YSYEKL. The CDR3 covers 17 residues. In DNA form, the CDR3 reads TGCGCCAGCAGCCAAGATCCGGGACAGGGAACCCCCTACGAGCAGTACTTC. Amino acid sequence: CASSQDPGQGTPYEQYF.

This clone is judged medium-sized. This rearrangement joins TRBV2 to TRBJ1-5; D uncertain. The CDR3 consists of 15 residues. V shed 1 base and J shed 7 bases, with 14 bases lying between them. Germline V gene sequence: CDR1 SNHLY, CDR2 FYNNEI. CDR3 protein: CASSEGSQKPQPQHF. The CDR3 DNA is TGTGCCAGCAGTGAAGGATCACAGAAACCCCAGCCCCAGCATTTT. The variable domain in full, completed from reference TRBV2 and TRBJ1-5, reads EPEVTQTPSHQVTQMGQEVILRCVPISNHLYFYWYRQILGQKVEFLVSFYNNEISEKSEIFDDQFSVERPDGSNFTLKIRSTKLEDSAMYFCASSEGSQKPQPQHFGDGTRLSIL.

The CDR3 reads CASSYLEANTGELFF. CDR3 nucleotides: TGTGCCAGCAGTTACTTGGAGGCCAACACCGGGGAGCTGTTTTTT. This chain links TRBV6-2 or TRBV6-3 with TRBJ2-2, with D possibly being TRBD2 (5 bases). Germline V gene sequence: CDR1 MNHEY, CDR2 SVGEGT. The CDR3 loop spans 15 amino acids. V was pared by 1 base and J by 2 bases, with 8 bases between.

The rearrangement links TRBV5-1 to TRBJ2-1; TRBD2 aligns across 12 bases. This CDR3 spans 15 amino acids. Germline loops: CDR1 SGHRS, CDR2 YFSETQ. V shed 6 bases, J shed 4 bases, and the junction held 5 bases outside the gene matches. CDR3 in DNA: TGCGCCAGCACCCGGACTAGCGGGACATACAATGAGCAGTTCTTC. Amino acids: CASTRTSGTYNEQFF.

The chain joins TRBV28 to TRBJ1-2, with TRBD1 as a possible D gene (6 bases). Germline loops: CDR1 MDHEN, CDR2 SYDVKM. The CDR3 runs to 18 residues. V gave up 2 bases and J gave up 1 base, with 20 bases separating them. The CDR3 coding sequence is TGTGCCAGCAGTTTAGGATCTGGGGGCCGGAGGTTTAACTATGGCTACACCTTC. Amino acid sequence: CASSLGSGGRRFNYGYTF.